Below, 24 T cell receptor beta chains from the same sample are listed, as sequenced in a study of beta chain features in type 1 diabetes. The whole isolated RNA underwent reverse transcription, so sequencing captured expressed TCRB transcripts. Profiled with immunoSEQ multiplex PCR; TCRdb holds only in-frame clones, not every one. The sample contains hundreds of thousands of clones, roughly 17% of which appear only once. Sequencing input: naive CD4+ T cells from blood. These receptors were collected from a woman under 30 in good health.

This clone has just a few counts. The rearrangement uses TRBV7-9 and TRBJ2-1; perhaps TRBD2 as D (5 bases). The CDR3 is 16 amino acids. Germline lookup yields CDR1 SEHNR and CDR2 FQNEAQ (reference sequence). V lost 1 base and J lost 7, with 17 bases in between. The CDR3: CASSLGSGSRLNEQFF. The CDR3 bases are TGTGCCAGCAGCTTAGGCTCGGGGTCCCGGCTTAATGAGCAGTTCTTC.

This clone has only a few counts. The rearrangement uses TRBV28 and TRBJ2-1; 8 positions match TRBD2. CDR1 and CDR2 from the germline V gene are MDHEN and SYDVKM. The CDR3 is 14 residues long. V dropped 3 bases and J dropped 10; count of bases not matched to a gene: 8. The CDR3 is CASSFSGRATEQFF. The DNA for the CDR3 is TGTGCCAGCAGTTTTTCCGGGAGGGCCACCGAGCAGTTCTTC.

As for this clone: This sample includes further DNA sequences coding for the same CDR3. The CDR3 DNA sequence: TGCAGCGTTGTCAGGGGTTCCTACGAGCAGTACTTC. Protein sequence: CSVVRGSYEQYF. The V gene is TRBV29-1, the J gene TRBJ2-7; perhaps TRBD1 as D (6 bases). V lost 4 bases, J lost 1 base, and 8 bases lay in between. The CDR3 has 12 residues. In germline, CDR1 is SQVTM, CDR2 ANQGSEA.

Only a few counts were recorded for this clone. The chain uses TRBV5-4 and TRBJ2-4; 12 bases fit TRBD2. This CDR3 spans 15 amino acids. Germline lookup yields CDR1 SGHNT and CDR2 YYREEE (reference sequence). With V trimmed by 4 bases and J by 7 bases, 6 bases remained unmatched. CDR3 nucleotide sequence: TGTGCCAGCAGCGACCGAACTAGCGGGGGGAACATTCAGTACTTC. Its translation: CASSDRTSGGNIQYF.

The rearrangement links TRBV5-4 to TRBJ2-5, with 8 bases identical to TRBD1. This CDR3 region has 16 residues. V was pared by 4 bases and J by 0 bases, with 8 bases of the junction left unmatched. Germline values: CDR1 SGHNT, CDR2 YYREEE (reference sequence). The CDR3 here is CASSPNRDRYQETQYF. Written as DNA, the CDR3 is TGTGCCAGCAGCCCCAACAGGGACAGGTACCAAGAGACCCAGTACTTC.

Only a few counts were recorded for this clone. The genes are TRBV7-6 and TRBJ2-1, with no clear D. Germline loops: CDR1 SGHVS, CDR2 FNYEAQ. The V end was cut by 4 bases, the J end by 4 bases, with 17 bases between. The CDR3 has 16 amino acids. Written as DNA, the CDR3 is TGTGCCAGCAGCTCTGATCGCCCTGGCAGATACAATGAGCAGTTCTTC. This encodes CASSSDRPGRYNEQFF.

V and J are TRBV7-9 and TRBJ2-2; TRBD1 matches at 12 bases. Looked up from germline, CDR1 is SEHNR and CDR2 is FQNEAQ (reference sequence). The junction had 11 bases not matched to a gene; V was cut back by 4 bases and J by 5 bases. The CDR3 totals 18 residues. Here the CDR3 DNA reads TGTGCCAGCAGCTCGCCTAGGGGACAGGGGGCGATTACCGGGGAGCTGTTTTTT. The encoded protein is CASSSPRGQGAITGELFF.

This clone has more than one count but fewer than ten. This rearrangement joins TRBV7-9 to TRBJ2-5, with D maybe TRBD2 (6 bases). The V gene lost 2 bases and the J gene lost 1 base, with 17 bases spanning the gap. Germline loops: CDR1 SEHNR, CDR2 FQNEAQ (reference sequence). The CDR3 is 17 amino acids. For the CDR3, the DNA is TGTGCCAGCAGCTTACCGAGCCCCCGGGGGTTCCAAGAGACCCAGTACTTC. Its translation is CASSLPSPRGFQETQYF.

The chain uses TRBV6-5 and TRBJ1-1, with no clear D. V gave up 5 bases and J gave up 2 bases, with 6 bases separating them. In germline, CDR1 is MNHEY, CDR2 SVGAGI. This CDR3 comprises 12 residues. CDR3 coding DNA: TGTGCCAGCAGTAGGCAAAACACTGAAGCTTTCTTT. Translated: CASSRQNTEAFF.

This chain connects TRBV27 to TRBJ2-2; D might be TRBD2 (6 bases). This CDR3 comprises 17 residues. CDR1 MNHEY and CDR2 SMNVEV come from the germline V gene (reference sequence). V lost 6 bases to trimming and J lost 8 bases, with 25 bases between them. CDR3 amino acids: CASSSSGAGPREGELFF. As DNA, the CDR3 is TGTGCCAGCAGCTCCTCGGGAGCGGGCCCCCGTGAAGGGGAGCTGTTTTTT.

The chain joins TRBV4-2 to TRBJ2-3; no firm D call. There are 14 residues in the CDR3. V lost 3 bases and J 4 bases, leaving 11 bases between the germline ends. Germline V gene data show CDR1 as LGHNA and CDR2 as YNFKEQ. CDR3 residues: CASSQKSLADTQYF. The CDR3 DNA is TGTGCCAGCAGCCAGAAATCGTTGGCAGATACGCAGTATTTT.

The gene calls are TRBV7-9 and TRBJ2-1; no clear D gene. CDR3 length equals 14 residues. Germline CDR1 SEHNR, CDR2 FQNEAQ (reference sequence). V lost 5 bases and J lost 6, with 14 bases in between. CDR3 coding DNA: TGTGCCAGCAGCCTACGGGCCATCCCCAATGAGCAGTTCTTC. Translation gives CASSLRAIPNEQFF.

The gene calls are TRBV5-4 and TRBJ2-1, with 11 bases lining up with TRBD2. The V segment lost 4 bases and the J segment 7 bases; nucleotides outside the gene matches: 10. This CDR3 spans 16 amino acids. Germline assignment: CDR1 SGHNT and CDR2 YYREEE (reference sequence). The DNA for the CDR3 is TGTGCCAGCAGCCCTGGGGGGACTAGCGGACGGAATGAGCAGTTCTTC. Translating gives CASSPGGTSGRNEQFF.

This clone showed up just a few times. This chain joins TRBV28 and TRBJ2-7, with no clear D. Germline assignment: CDR1 MDHEN and CDR2 SYDVKM. V lost 10 bases to trimming and J lost 5 bases, with 18 bases between them. The CDR3 is 13 amino acids. The CDR3 nucleotides read TGTGCCACTCGAACGGGTTCTCGGGACGAGCAGTACTTC. Its translation is CATRTGSRDEQYF. Looking up the rest from reference TRBV28 and TRBJ2-7 gives the full variable domain: DVKVTQSSRYLVKRTGEKVFLECVQDMDHENMFWYRQDPGLGLRLIYFSYDVKMKEKGDIPEGYSVSREKKERFSLILESASTNQTSMYLCATRTGSRDEQYFGPGTRLTVT.

The rearrangement uses TRBV5-1 and TRBJ2-5; the D gene could be TRBD1 or TRBD2 (5 bases each). From germline, CDR1 is SGHRS and CDR2 YFSETQ. Trimming shortened V by 4 bases and J by 3 bases, and 13 bases separated the two germline ends. The CDR3 contains 14 residues. The CDR3 DNA reads as TGCGCCAGCAGCCCCACAGGAGGAGAAGAGACCCAGTACTTC. Translating it yields CASSPTGGEETQYF.

The chain carries TRBV7-6 and TRBJ2-1, with unresolved D. Trimming removed 0 bases from V and 1 base from J, with 4 bases in between. Germline V lookup: CDR1 SGHVS, CDR2 FNYEAQ. CDR3 length equals 14 residues. The chain's CDR3 is CASSLAGSYNEQFF. The CDR3 DNA is TGTGCCAGCAGCTTAGCCGGTTCCTACAATGAGCAGTTCTTC. Based on the CDR3 plus reference TRBV7-6 and TRBJ2-1, the full variable domain is GAGVSQSPRYKVTKRGQDVALRCDPISGHVSLYWYRQALGQGPEFLTYFNYEAQQDKSGLPNDRFSAERPEGSISTLTIQRTEQRDSAMYRCASSLAGSYNEQFFGPGTRLTVL.

The J gene is TRBJ2-7, the V gene TRBV6-5; no reliable D call. The V and J ends lost 6 bases and 0 bases respectively, with 6 bases between them. The CDR3 is 12 residues long. From germline, CDR1 is MNHEY and CDR2 SVGAGI. The DNA for the CDR3 is TGTGCCAGCAGCCACCTCTCCTACGAGCAGTACTTC. Translated, it gives CASSHLSYEQYF.

This clone was detected only a few times. The chain recombines TRBV18 with TRBJ2-7; a weak D match, TRBD1 (6 bases). This CDR3 has 14 amino acids. Germline CDR1 and CDR2: KGHSH and LQKENI. V was pared by 3 bases and J by 5 bases, with 14 bases between. The CDR3 DNA sequence: TGTGCCAGCTCACCGCACACAGGGACAAACGAGCAGTACTTC. Its translation: CASSPHTGTNEQYF.

In its sample, this clone was seen a few times. The chain combines TRBV9 with TRBJ2-5; TRBD1 or TRBD2 may be the D gene (5 bases each). Germline loops: CDR1 SGDLS, CDR2 YYNGEE. V was cut by 0 bases and J by 3 bases, with 12 bases left in between. The CDR3 has 15 residues. This chain's CDR3 is CASSVVGTAEETQYF. Here the CDR3 DNA reads TGTGCCAGCAGCGTAGTAGGGACGGCAGAAGAGACCCAGTACTTC.

This clone was recorded only once. The germline gene is not matched at one end of the junction; a read error may be the cause. The rearrangement uses TRBV7-8 and TRBJ2-1; 8 bases map to TRBD2. Germline CDR1 SGHVS, CDR2 FQNEAQ. This CDR3 region has 17 residues. CDR3 sequence reads: CASSLGSSGSSYNERFF. DNA of the CDR3: TGTGCCAGCAGCCTCGGCAGCAGCGGGAGCTCCTACAATGAGCGGTTCTTC.

The chain joins TRBV7-9 to TRBJ2-5; TRBD1 might be the D (5 bases). Trimming removed 1 base from V and 9 bases from J, with 18 bases in between. The CDR3 is 15 amino acids. Germline CDR1 is SEHNR and CDR2 is FQNEAQ (reference sequence). The CDR3 sequence: CASSLEGRREGPQYF. The CDR3 nucleotides are TGTGCCAGCAGCTTAGAAGGCCGCAGGGAAGGTCCCCAGTACTTC.

The chain carries TRBV4-2 and TRBJ2-7, with TRBD1 matching over 9 bases. The CDR3 extends over 16 amino acids. Losses at the gene ends were 3 bases for V and 1 base for J; bases not matched to a gene: 7. CDR1 and CDR2 (germline): LGHNA, YNFKEQ. CDR3 in amino acids: CASSQSGTGPSYEQYF. For the CDR3, the DNA is TGTGCCAGCAGCCAGTCAGGGACAGGGCCATCCTACGAGCAGTACTTC.

The table lists this clone with a few counts. The rearrangement joins TRBV9 to TRBJ1-4; 10 positions agree with TRBD1. The CDR3 contains 15 residues. CDR1 is SGDLS and CDR2 is YYNGEE in the germline V gene. Germline trimming cut 3 bases from V and 6 bases from J; bases unmatched to any gene: 5. The CDR3 loop reads CASSARQGAYEKLFF. CDR3 nucleotides: TGTGCCAGCAGCGCGAGACAGGGGGCTTATGAAAAACTGTTTTTT.

The chain joins TRBV25-1 to TRBJ2-3; tentatively, D is TRBD2 (6 bases). The CDR3 is 15 amino acids. Deletions cut 4 bases from V and 4 bases from J, with 15 bases between. The germline V gene encodes CDR1 MGHDK and CDR2 SYGVNS. In DNA form, the CDR3 reads TGTGCCAGCAGTGCCGGTCTCGGGAGTGCAGATACGCAGTATTTT. Translated: CASSAGLGSADTQYF.